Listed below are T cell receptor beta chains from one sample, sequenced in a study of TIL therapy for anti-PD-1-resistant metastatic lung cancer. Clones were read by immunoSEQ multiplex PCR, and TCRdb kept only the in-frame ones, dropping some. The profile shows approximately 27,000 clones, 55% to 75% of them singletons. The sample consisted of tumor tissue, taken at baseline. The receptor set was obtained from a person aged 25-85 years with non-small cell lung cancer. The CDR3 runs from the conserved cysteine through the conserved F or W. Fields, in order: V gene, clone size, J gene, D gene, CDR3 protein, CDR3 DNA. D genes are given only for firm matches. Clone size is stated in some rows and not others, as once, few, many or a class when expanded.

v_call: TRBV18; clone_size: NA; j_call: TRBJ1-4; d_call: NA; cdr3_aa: CASSPQMAGSEKLFF; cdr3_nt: TGTGCCAGCTCACCGCAGATGGCAGGGTCTGAAAAACTGTTTTTT
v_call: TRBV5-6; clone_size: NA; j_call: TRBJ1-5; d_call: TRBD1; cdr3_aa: CASSLMTGNQPQHF; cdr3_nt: TGTGCCAGCAGTTTGATGACAGGGAATCAGCCCCAGCATTTT
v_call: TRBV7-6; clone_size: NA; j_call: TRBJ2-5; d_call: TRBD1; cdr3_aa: CASRDRRQETQYF; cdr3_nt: TGTGCCAGCAGGGACAGGCGCCAAGAGACCCAGTACTTC
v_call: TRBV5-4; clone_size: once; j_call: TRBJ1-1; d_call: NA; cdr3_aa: CASSLKGPFEAFF; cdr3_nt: TGTGCCAGCAGCTTAAAAGGTCCGTTTGAAGCTTTCTTT
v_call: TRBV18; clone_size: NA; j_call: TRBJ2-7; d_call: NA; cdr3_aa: CASSSESYEQYF; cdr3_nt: TGTGCCAGCTCATCCGAGTCCTACGAGCAGTACTTC
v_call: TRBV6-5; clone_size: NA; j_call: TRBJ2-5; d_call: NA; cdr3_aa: CASSYTLLQETQYF; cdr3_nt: TGTGCCAGCAGTTACACACTTCTCCAAGAGACCCAGTACTTC
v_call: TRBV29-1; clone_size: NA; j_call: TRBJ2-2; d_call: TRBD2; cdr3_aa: CSVALVAGGNTGELFF; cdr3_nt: TGCAGCGTTGCTCTCGTAGCGGGGGGCAACACCGGGGAGCTGTTTTTT
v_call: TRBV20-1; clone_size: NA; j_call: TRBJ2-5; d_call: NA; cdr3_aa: CSARAETQYF; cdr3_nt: TGCAGTGCTAGAGCTGAGACCCAGTACTTC
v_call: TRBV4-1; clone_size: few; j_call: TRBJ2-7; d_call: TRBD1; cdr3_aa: CASSQGWDRNEQYF; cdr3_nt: TGCGCCAGCAGCCAAGGGTGGGACAGGAACGAGCAGTACTTC
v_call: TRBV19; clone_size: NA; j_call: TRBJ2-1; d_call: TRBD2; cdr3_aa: CASRSVRAGGTNEQFF; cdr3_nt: TGTGCCAGTAGGTCCGTCCGGGCGGGGGGGACCAATGAGCAGTTCTTC
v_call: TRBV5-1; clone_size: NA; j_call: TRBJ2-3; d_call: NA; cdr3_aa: CASSLTRGQIADTQYF; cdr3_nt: TGCGCCAGCAGCCTCACGCGTGGGCAGATTGCGGATACGCAGTATTTT